The sequence of this T cell receptor (beta chain) was determined in a study of blood T cell repertoires in COVID-19. Background on the study: Sites in the United States, Italy and Spain provided acute and convalescent COVID-19 samples.

Assay used: immunoSEQ multiplex PCR; TCRdb lists only in-frame clones, some missing. The sample contains 250,000 or so clones, around 91% of which appear only once. The CDR3 covers 14 residues. CDR1 is SGHRS and CDR2 is YFSETQ in the germline V gene. With 4 bases removed from V and 2 bases from J, the gap between germline ends came to 10 bases. Sequencing was performed on peripheral blood. The rearrangement uses TRBV5-1 and TRBJ1-5; D remains unclear. The sequence was obtained from an older woman with COVID-19, enrolled during active disease. This chain's CDR3 is CASSANLGNQPQHF. Written as DNA, the CDR3 is TGCGCCAGCAGCGCGAATCTCGGCAATCAGCCCCAGCATTTT.